These 13 T cell receptor beta chains share one sample of origin, sequenced in a study of molecular identifiers for immune sequencing clone quantification. TCRdb fed the PCR reads into MiXCR, producing one record per CDR3 protein. The sample records a few hundred thousand distinct CDR3 sequences, over 20% being singletons. The sequenced sample was naive CD8+ T cells from blood, with Jurkat cell RNA spiked in. The subset denotes: FACS-sorted CD8+CD4-CCR7+CD45RA+ naive T cells. The receptors were sampled from a human donor in good health. Some libraries in this study had Jurkat cell RNA spiked in.

At least ten counts were recorded for this clonotype. The chain couples TRBV12-3 or TRBV12-4 to TRBJ2-3, with 11 bases fitting TRBD2. The ends lost 5 bases at V and 1 base at J; junction bases unmatched: 11. This CDR3 has 18 amino acids. The CDR3 reads CASSSTASGGPGTDTQYF. The CDR3 nucleotides read TGTGCCAGCAGTAGCACGGCTAGCGGGGGGCCGGGCACAGATACGCAGTATTTT.

This clonotype was observed a handful of times. The rearrangement links TRBV7-9 to TRBJ2-7; no clear D. The CDR3 consists of 13 residues. Trimming took off 5 bases at V and 5 bases at J, with 13 bases between the two ends. CDR1 is SEHNR and CDR2 is FQNEAQ in the germline V gene (reference sequence). CDR3 amino acids: CASSPQTLHEQYF. The DNA for the CDR3 is TGTGCCAGCAGCCCCCAGACACTCCACGAGCAGTACTTC.

In this sample, this clonotype turned up many times. The CDR3 reads CASSPSPGTGVGSNQPQHF. As DNA, the CDR3 is TGTGCCAGCAGCCCAAGCCCCGGGACAGGGGTAGGAAGCAATCAGCCCCAGCATTTT. This sequence joins TRBV4-2 and TRBJ1-5; the match to TRBD1 covers 10 bases. V lost 4 bases and J lost 1; bases outside the gene matches: 13. Germline-derived CDR1 and CDR2 are LGHNA and YNFKEQ. There are 19 residues in the CDR3.

In nucleotides, the CDR3 is TGTGCCAGCAGCTCCCGACAGGGGGCAGACACTGAAGCTTTCTTT. The encoded protein is CASSSRQGADTEAFF. The chain carries TRBV7-6 and TRBJ1-1; 10 nucleotides align to TRBD1. The CDR3 consists of 15 residues. Germline CDR1 and CDR2: SGHVS and FNYEAQ. Trimming cost V 4 bases and J 3 bases; bases outside gene matches: 5. Using reference TRBV7-6 and TRBJ1-1 for the parts outside the CDR3, the full variable domain is GAGVSQSPRYKVTKRGQDVALRCDPISGHVSLYWYRQALGQGPEFLTYFNYEAQQDKSGLPNDRFSAERPEGSISTLTIQRTEQRDSAMYRCASSSRQGADTEAFFGQGTRLTVV.

The chain employs TRBV6-2 or TRBV6-3 and TRBJ2-6; D tentatively reads TRBD1 or TRBD2 (5 bases each). This CDR3 is 20 amino acids long. The V gene's germline CDR1 is MNHEY and CDR2 SVGEGT. Trimming stripped 7 bases from V and 0 bases from J, with 25 bases between. DNA for the CDR3: TGTGCCAGCACCTTCGGGGAGTGGCAGGGATCATTCTCTGGGGCCAACGTCCTGACTTTC. Translating gives CASTFGEWQGSFSGANVLTF.

This clonotype was seen many times. The CDR3 DNA sequence: TGCAGCGTTGAAGATGAAGGGGTGCTAGATACGCAGTATTTT. Translated: CSVEDEGVLDTQYF. The chain employs TRBV29-1 and TRBJ2-3; D might be TRBD1 (5 bases). V shed 0 bases and J shed 5 bases, with 12 bases lying between them. CDR1 is SQVTM and CDR2 is ANQGSEA in the germline V gene. This CDR3 has 14 residues.

This clonotype showed up just a few times. The genes are TRBV4-3 and TRBJ1-4; TRBD1 aligns across 11 bases. V was clipped by 3 bases and J by 6 bases; unmatched bases: 6. Germline loops: CDR1 LGHNA, CDR2 YSLEER. This CDR3 spans 16 amino acids. The CDR3 loop is CASSQDRGRPDEKLFF. The DNA for the CDR3 is TGCGCCAGCAGCCAGGACAGGGGGCGTCCAGATGAAAAACTGTTTTTT.

Regarding this clonotype: At one end, the junction sequence differs from germline, possibly due to a read error. This chain links TRBV7-9 with TRBJ2-2; TRBD2 matches at 12 bases. Germline assignment: CDR1 SEHNR and CDR2 FQNEAQ (reference sequence). The CDR3 is 19 amino acids. CDR3 sequence reads: CASSQTLGTSGRYTGEPFF. The CDR3, as DNA: TGTGCCAGCAGCCAGACCTTAGGGACTAGCGGGCGATACACCGGGGAGCCGTTTTTT.

The V gene is TRBV21-1, the J gene TRBJ1-1; TRBD1 is taken as the D call from the table, unchecked against the DNA. TRBV21-1 is given as a pseudogene. This CDR3 has 18 amino acids. The CDR3 loop reads CASSAKTASHWGDTEAFF. The DNA for the CDR3 is TGTGCCAGCAGCGCCAAGACCGCGAGCCATTGGGGCGACACTGAAGCTTTCTTT.

The sample holds one count of this clonotype. This chain uses TRBV15 with TRBJ2-3, with 8 bases fitting TRBD2. Germline V CDR1 and CDR2: LNHNV, YYDKDF (reference sequence). CDR3 length: 16 residues. V shed 2 bases and J 0 bases; nucleotides not matched to a gene: 4. The CDR3 sequence: CATSRLAGTSTDTQYF. CDR3 bases: TGTGCCACCAGCAGATTAGCGGGGACTAGCACAGATACGCAGTATTTT.

The sample holds many counts of this clonotype. The genes are TRBV13 and TRBJ2-3, with 8 bases fitting TRBD1. The CDR3 runs 15 residues. Germline V lookup: CDR1 PRHDT, CDR2 FYEKMQ (reference sequence). The V and J ends lost 1 base and 5 bases, in that order; junction bases with no gene match: 5. Written as DNA, the CDR3 is TGTGCCAGCAGCTTAGACAGGGGGTCAGGAGATACGCAGTATTTT. Encoded protein: CASSLDRGSGDTQYF.

This clonotype has just a few counts. The chain uses TRBV29-1 and TRBJ2-1; 13 nucleotides align to TRBD2. Germline V gene sequence: CDR1 SQVTM, CDR2 ANQGSEA. Trimming at V came to 4 bases and at J to 5 bases, leaving 8 bases not matched to a gene. The CDR3 runs 16 residues. The CDR3 sequence: CSVGRLAGGPNNEQFF. The CDR3 DNA is TGCAGCGTTGGCAGACTAGCGGGAGGACCCAACAATGAGCAGTTCTTC.

This clonotype was detected ten times or more. The chain links TRBV7-2 to TRBJ2-2; 7 bases fit TRBD1. Germline lookup yields CDR1 SGHTA and CDR2 FQGNSA. V gave up 5 bases and J gave up 15 bases; unmatched junction bases: 12. The CDR3 is 13 amino acids. The CDR3 nucleotides are TGTGCCAGCAGCCTGAGCCCATTTGGACAGGTGTTTTTT. This gives the protein CASSLSPFGQVFF.